One and the same sample provided the 9 T cell receptor beta chains below, sequenced in a study of T cell repertoires in cytomegalovirus infection. TCRdb re-analysed the reads in MiXCR, keeping a single row per CDR3 protein. The sample lists 490,000 or so distinct CDR3 sequences, around 11% occurring once. Sequenced input: PBMCs. The receptors were sampled from a human donor in good health (CMV status not recorded). Some clones in this sample may be carry-over from other donors' samples.

At least ten counts were recorded for this clonotype. V usage is TRBV6-5 and J usage is TRBJ2-1; 13 bases align to TRBD2. This CDR3 has 14 residues. The germline CDR1 and CDR2 sequences are MNHEY and SVGAGI. The junction had 5 bases not matched to a gene; V was cut back by 8 bases and J by 7 bases. Written as DNA, the CDR3 is TGTGCCAGCCAACTAGCGGGAGGGCCAAATGAGCAGTTCTTC. The encoded protein is CASQLAGGPNEQFF.

This chain uses TRBV3-1 with TRBJ1-1; 11 nucleotides line up with TRBD1. CDR1 is LGHDT and CDR2 is YNNKEL in the germline V gene (reference sequence). The CDR3 has 15 residues. V shed 4 bases, J shed 3 bases, and the junction held 4 bases outside the gene matches. The DNA of the CDR3 is TGTGCCAGCAGCCGGGACAGGGGGAGGGACACTGAAGCTTTCTTT. It yields the protein CASSRDRGRDTEAFF.

This clonotype was detected ten times or more. V usage is TRBV19 and J usage is TRBJ2-1; D ambiguous. Germline V gives CDR1 LNHDA, CDR2 SQIVND (reference sequence). The V end lost 1 base, the J end lost 7 bases, and 23 bases lay between the germline ends. The CDR3 covers 18 residues. CDR3 sequence: CASSIAEFRVSPPNEQFF. CDR3 DNA: TGTGCCAGTAGTATAGCTGAATTCCGGGTGAGCCCGCCGAATGAGCAGTTCTTC.

J is TRBJ2-1 and V is TRBV29-1; possible D gene TRBD2, 5 bases. CDR1 and CDR2 from the germline V gene are SQVTM and ANQGSEA. The CDR3 runs 11 residues. Trimming removed 5 bases at V and 8 bases at J, with 10 bases between. In nucleotides, the CDR3 is TGCAGCGTTCGGGATATTGATGAGCAGTTCTTC. This sequence encodes CSVRDIDEQFF.

This chain connects TRBV3-1 to TRBJ1-3; no reliable D call. V was shortened by 4 bases and J by 1 base, with 14 bases between the two germline ends. This CDR3 has 16 residues. From germline, CDR1 is LGHDT and CDR2 YNNKEL (reference sequence). The CDR3 nucleotides are TGTGCCAGCAGCCTCAGGCACGGTATATCTGGAAACACCATATATTTT. This codes for CASSLRHGISGNTIYF.

This clonotype was counted ten times or more. The chain employs TRBV7-2 and TRBJ2-4; 9 nucleotides match TRBD1. V shed 1 base, J shed 2 bases, and the junction held 12 bases outside the gene matches. Germline values: CDR1 SGHTA, CDR2 FQGNSA. The CDR3 totals 19 residues. The CDR3 spells CASSLGDRVLGLTKNIQYF. CDR3 bases: TGTGCCAGCAGCTTAGGGGACAGGGTCTTAGGGCTAACCAAAAACATTCAGTACTTC.

This chain links TRBV29-1 with TRBJ2-2; 13 bases are shared with TRBD2. Germline V gene data show CDR1 as SQVTM and CDR2 as ANQGSEA. The CDR3 contains 16 residues. V dropped 6 bases and J dropped 4; count of bases not matched to a gene: 8. The CDR3 bases are TGCAGCGTCGGGACTAGCGGGACCCGAGCCACCGGGGAGCTGTTTTTT. Its protein product is CSVGTSGTRATGELFF.

In this sample, this clonotype turned up a few times. The rearrangement joins TRBV25-1 to TRBJ1-2, with a tentative D call TRBD1 (6 bases). Germline assignment: CDR1 MGHDK and CDR2 SYGVNS. V was trimmed by 6 bases and J by 4 bases, leaving 15 bases between them. The CDR3 has 14 amino acids. The CDR3 reads CASSPPGVGYGYTF. CDR3 bases: TGTGCCAGCAGCCCCCCAGGGGTTGGCTATGGCTACACCTTC.

There are many counts of this clonotype. J is TRBJ1-1 and V is TRBV6-5; 8 bases fit TRBD1. CDR1 and CDR2 from the germline V gene are MNHEY and SVGAGI. CDR3 length: 15 residues. J gave up 1 base and V 2 bases, and 3 bases lay outside the gene matches. This CDR3 is CASSYGGQGNTEAFF. DNA of the CDR3: TGTGCCAGCAGTTACGGAGGACAGGGGAACACTGAAGCTTTCTTT.